This record concerns one T cell receptor (beta chain) sequence. The target antigen is unknown. Trimming took off 4 bases at V and 4 bases at J, with 17 bases between the two ends. From germline, CDR1 is LGHNA and CDR2 YSLEER. This CDR3 is built from 16 residues. These data are taken from a study of shared clonotypes between healthy human individuals. In the naive CD8 group, cells lacked CD45RO and were positively selected for CCR7, so terminally differentiated effector memory CD45RA+ cells were left out. Some clones are missing from TCRdb's copy, which holds only in-frame ones; the method was immunoSEQ multiplex PCR. The table lists millions of clones, 90% to 95% of them singletons. Notes on the study in general: In this cohort, only blood was sampled, and tissue repertoires likely differ.

The clonotype comes from a man aged 18 to 29 in good health. Some clones in this sample may be carry-over from other donors' samples. The specimen sequenced was naive CD8+ T cells from PBMCs. V usage is TRBV4-3 and J usage is TRBJ2-1; maybe TRBD1 (6 bases). DNA of the CDR3: TGCGCCAGCAGCCGAGCGACAGGAGCTATTTACAATGAGCAGTTCTTC. Translated, it gives CASSRATGAIYNEQFF.